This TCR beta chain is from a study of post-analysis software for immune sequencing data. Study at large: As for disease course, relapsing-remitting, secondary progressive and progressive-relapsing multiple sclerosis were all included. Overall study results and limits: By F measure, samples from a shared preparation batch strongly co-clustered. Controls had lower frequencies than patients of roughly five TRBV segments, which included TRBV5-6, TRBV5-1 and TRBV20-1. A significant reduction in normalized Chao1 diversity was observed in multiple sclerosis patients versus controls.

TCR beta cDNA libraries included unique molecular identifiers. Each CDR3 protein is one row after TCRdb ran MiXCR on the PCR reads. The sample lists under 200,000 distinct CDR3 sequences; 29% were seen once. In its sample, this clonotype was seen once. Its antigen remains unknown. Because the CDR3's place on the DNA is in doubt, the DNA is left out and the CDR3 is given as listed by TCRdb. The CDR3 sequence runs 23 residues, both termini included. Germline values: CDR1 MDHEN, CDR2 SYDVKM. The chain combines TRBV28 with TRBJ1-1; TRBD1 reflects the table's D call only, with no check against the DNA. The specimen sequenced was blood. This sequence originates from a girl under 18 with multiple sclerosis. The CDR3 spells CASSFPGTGGGGYTFGSGTEAFF.